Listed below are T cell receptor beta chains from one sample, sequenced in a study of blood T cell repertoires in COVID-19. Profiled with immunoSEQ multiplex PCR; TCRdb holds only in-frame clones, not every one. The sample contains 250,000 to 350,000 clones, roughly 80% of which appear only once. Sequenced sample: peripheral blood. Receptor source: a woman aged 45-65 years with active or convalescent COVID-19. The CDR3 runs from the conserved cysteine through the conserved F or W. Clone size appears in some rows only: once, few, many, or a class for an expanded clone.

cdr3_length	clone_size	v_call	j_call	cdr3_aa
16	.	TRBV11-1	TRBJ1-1	CASTLGGAATNTEAFF
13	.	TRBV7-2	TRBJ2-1	CASSLELGRELFF
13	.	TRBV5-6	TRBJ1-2	CASSPGREAGYTF
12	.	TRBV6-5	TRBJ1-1	CASRSTGVQAFF
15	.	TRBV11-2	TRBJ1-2	CASSLDRDRVSGYTF
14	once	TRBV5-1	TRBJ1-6	CASSLGQYYSPLHF
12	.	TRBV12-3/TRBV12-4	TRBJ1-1	CASSRRGTEAFF
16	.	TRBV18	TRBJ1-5	CASSPRTGRADQPQHF
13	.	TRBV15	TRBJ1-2	CAARDREVGGYTF
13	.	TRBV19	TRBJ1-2	CASSARLYYGYTF
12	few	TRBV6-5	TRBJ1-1	CASSLPGKKAFF
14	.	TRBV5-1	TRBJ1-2	CASSLVTGPGGYTF
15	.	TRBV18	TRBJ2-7	CASSPPDRGIYEQYF
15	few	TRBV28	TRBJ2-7	CASSPEVAGGYEQYF
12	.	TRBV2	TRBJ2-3	CATRLAADTQYF
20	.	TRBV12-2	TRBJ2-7	CASRFRRLAGGVRSSYEQYF
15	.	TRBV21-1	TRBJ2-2	CASSKAGGGTGELFF
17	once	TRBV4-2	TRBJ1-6	CASSQGLQGAGNSPLHF
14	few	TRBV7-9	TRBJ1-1	CASSSRQGAVEAFF
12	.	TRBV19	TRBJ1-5	CATKQGDQPQHF
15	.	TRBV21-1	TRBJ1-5	CASTRYRDSNQPQHF
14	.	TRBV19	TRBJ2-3	CASSTHRGADTQYF
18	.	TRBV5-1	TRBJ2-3	CASSLAIFSGASTDTQYF
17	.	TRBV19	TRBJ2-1	CASIGLAATNSYNEQFF
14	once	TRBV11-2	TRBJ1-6	CASSGTGDNSPLHF
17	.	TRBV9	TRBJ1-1	CASSEKGQGLVGTEAFF
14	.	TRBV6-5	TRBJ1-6	CASSYGGQASPLHF
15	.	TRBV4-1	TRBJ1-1	CASSRATGSDTEAFF
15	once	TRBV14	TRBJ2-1	CASRPGLAADNEQFF